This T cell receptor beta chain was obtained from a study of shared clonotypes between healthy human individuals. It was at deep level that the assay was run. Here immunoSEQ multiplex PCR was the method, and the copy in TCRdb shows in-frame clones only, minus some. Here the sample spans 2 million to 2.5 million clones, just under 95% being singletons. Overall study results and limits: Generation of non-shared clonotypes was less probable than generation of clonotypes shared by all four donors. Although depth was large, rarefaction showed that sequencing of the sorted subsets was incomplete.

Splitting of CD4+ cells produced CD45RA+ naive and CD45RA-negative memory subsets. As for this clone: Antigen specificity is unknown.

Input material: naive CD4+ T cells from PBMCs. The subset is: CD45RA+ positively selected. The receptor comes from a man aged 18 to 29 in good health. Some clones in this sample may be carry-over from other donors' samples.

Written as DNA, the CDR3 is TGTGCCAGCAGCCAAGCAGCGGGGATGAGAGATACGCAGTATTTT. It codes for CASSQAAGMRDTQYF. The V gene is TRBV4-2, the J gene TRBJ2-3, with TRBD2 identical over 7 bases. Losses at the gene ends were 1 base for V and 5 bases for J; bases not matched to a gene: 6. The CDR3 has 15 residues. The germline V gene has CDR1 LGHNA and CDR2 YNFKEQ.